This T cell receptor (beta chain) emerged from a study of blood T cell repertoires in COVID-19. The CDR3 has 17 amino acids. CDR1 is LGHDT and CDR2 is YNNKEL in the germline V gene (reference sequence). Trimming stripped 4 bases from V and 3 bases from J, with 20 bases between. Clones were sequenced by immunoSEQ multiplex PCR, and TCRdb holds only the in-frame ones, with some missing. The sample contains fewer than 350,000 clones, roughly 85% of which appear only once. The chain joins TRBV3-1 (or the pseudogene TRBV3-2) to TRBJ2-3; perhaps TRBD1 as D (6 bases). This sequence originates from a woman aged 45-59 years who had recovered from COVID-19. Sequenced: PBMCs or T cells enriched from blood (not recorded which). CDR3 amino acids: CASSLDLRTGRTDTQYF. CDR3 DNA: TGTGCCAGCAGCCTAGATTTGCGAACAGGGAGAACAGATACGCAGTATTTT.